The clone carrying this T cell receptor beta chain was detected once. Its target is unknown. Repertoires were generated with immunoSEQ multiplex PCR, while TCRdb's copy carries only in-frame clones and drops some. The table lists 75,000 to 100,000 clones, roughly 88% of them singletons, with less than 3% in the top ten. The data belong to a study of T cell responses to AZD1222 COVID-19 vaccine. Turning to the study itself: Second-dose timings of about 4 or about 12 weeks were pooled.

Whole-study results and caveats: Per reports, nearly half of all spike-specific TCRs target regions that are unmutated in variants. Researchers took repertoire samples only after the peak T cell response had come. Dominant CD4 TCR responses targeted spike regions 160-218 and 743-854.

This clonotype originated in an adult in good health. The material sequenced was peripheral blood, taken on day 0 of AZD1222 vaccination.

CDR3 sequence reads: CASSRLPGGFTGELFF. The DNA for the CDR3 is TGTGCCAGCAGCCGCCTACCGGGGGGGTTCACCGGGGAGCTGTTTTTT. V usage is TRBV7-3 and J usage is TRBJ2-2; 8 bases agree with TRBD2. Germline V lookup: CDR1 SGHTA, CDR2 FQGTGA. Unmatched junction bases numbered 9, after V lost 5 bases and J lost 4 bases. The CDR3 is made up of 16 amino acids. The full variable domain, rest sourced from reference TRBV7-3 and TRBJ2-2, is GAGVSQTPSNKVTEKGKYVELRCDPISGHTALYWYRQSLGQGPEFLIYFQGTGAADDSGLPNDRFFAVRPEGSVSTLKIQRTERGDSAVYLCASSRLPGGFTGELFFGEGSRLTVL.